What follows are 2 T cell receptor beta chains derived from one specimen sequenced in a study of beta chain features in type 1 diabetes. The isolated RNA, all of it, was reverse transcribed, so expressed TCRB transcripts were what got sequenced. Assay: immunoSEQ multiplex PCR; the TCRdb copy retains only in-frame clones and omits some. Altogether some 400,000 clones are present, roughly 15% being singletons, with the ten largest covering approximately 0.019%. Material for sequencing was naive CD4+ T cells from blood. These receptors all come from a woman younger than 30 in good health.

The rearrangement links TRBV15 to TRBJ2-4; TRBD2 matches at 8 bases. V lost 5 bases and J lost 0; bases outside the gene matches: 9. The CDR3 spans 17 residues. Germline values: CDR1 LNHNV, CDR2 YYDKDF (reference sequence). The CDR3, as DNA: TGTGCCACCAGCTCACGGGGGGGTGGGTCAGCCAAAAACATTCAGTACTTC. This translates into CATSSRGGGSAKNIQYF.

This chain uses TRBV28 with TRBJ2-2; D is unclear. Germline lookup yields CDR1 MDHEN and CDR2 SYDVKM. The CDR3 is made up of 12 amino acids. V lost 6 bases and J 5 bases, leaving 7 bases between the germline ends. The CDR3 coding sequence is TGTGCCAGCAGCTCCCGGACCGGGGAGCTGTTTTTT. This gives the protein CASSSRTGELFF. Variable domain in full (rest from reference TRBV28 and TRBJ2-2): DVKVTQSSRYLVKRTGEKVFLECVQDMDHENMFWYRQDPGLGLRLIYFSYDVKMKEKGDIPEGYSVSREKKERFSLILESASTNQTSMYLCASSSRTGELFFGEGSRLTVL.